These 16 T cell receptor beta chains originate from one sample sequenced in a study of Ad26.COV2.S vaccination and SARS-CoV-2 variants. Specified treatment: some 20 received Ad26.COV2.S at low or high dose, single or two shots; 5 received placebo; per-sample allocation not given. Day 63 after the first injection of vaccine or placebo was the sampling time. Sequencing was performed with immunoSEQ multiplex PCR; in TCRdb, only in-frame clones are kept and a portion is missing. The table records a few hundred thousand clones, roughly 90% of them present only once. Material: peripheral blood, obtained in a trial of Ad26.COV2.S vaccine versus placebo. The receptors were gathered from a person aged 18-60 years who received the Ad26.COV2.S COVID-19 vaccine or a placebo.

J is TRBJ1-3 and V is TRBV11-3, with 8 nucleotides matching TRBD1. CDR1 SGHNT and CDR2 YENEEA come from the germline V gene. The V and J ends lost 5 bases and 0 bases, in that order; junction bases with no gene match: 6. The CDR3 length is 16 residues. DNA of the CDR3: TGTGCCAGCAGCCTAAGGGACAGGAGCTCTGGAAACACCATATATTTT. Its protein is CASSLRDRSSGNTIYF.

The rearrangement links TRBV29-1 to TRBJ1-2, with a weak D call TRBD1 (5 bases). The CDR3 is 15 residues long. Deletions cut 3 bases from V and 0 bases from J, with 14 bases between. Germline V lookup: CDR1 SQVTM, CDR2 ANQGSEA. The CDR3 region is CSVEGPGLPNYGYTF. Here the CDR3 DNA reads TGCAGCGTTGAGGGTCCGGGACTGCCTAACTATGGCTACACCTTC.

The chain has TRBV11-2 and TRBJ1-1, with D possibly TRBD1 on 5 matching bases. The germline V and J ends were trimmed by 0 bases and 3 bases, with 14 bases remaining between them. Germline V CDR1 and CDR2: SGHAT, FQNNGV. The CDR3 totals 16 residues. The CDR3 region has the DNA TGTGCCAGCAGCTTAGATCTGCGGGGGAGGGACACTGAAGCTTTCTTT. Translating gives CASSLDLRGRDTEAFF.

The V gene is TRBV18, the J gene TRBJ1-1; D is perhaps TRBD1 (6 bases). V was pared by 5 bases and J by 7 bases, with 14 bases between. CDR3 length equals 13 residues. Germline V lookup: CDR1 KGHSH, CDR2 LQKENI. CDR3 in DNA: TGTGCCAGCTCAGAGAATCTACAGGGTGAAGCTTTCTTT. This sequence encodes CASSENLQGEAFF.

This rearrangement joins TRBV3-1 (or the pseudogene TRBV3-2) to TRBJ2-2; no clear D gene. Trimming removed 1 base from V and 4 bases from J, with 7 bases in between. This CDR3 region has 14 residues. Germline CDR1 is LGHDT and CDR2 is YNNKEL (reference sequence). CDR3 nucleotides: TGTGCCAGCAGCCAAGTACGGACCACCGGGGAGCTGTTTTTT. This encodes CASSQVRTTGELFF.

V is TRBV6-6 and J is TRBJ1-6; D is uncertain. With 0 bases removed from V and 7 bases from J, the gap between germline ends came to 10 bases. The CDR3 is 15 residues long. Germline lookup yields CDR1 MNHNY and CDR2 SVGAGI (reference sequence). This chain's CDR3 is CASSYSGQANSPLHF. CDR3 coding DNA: TGTGCCAGCAGTTACTCAGGGCAGGCGAATTCACCCCTCCACTTT.

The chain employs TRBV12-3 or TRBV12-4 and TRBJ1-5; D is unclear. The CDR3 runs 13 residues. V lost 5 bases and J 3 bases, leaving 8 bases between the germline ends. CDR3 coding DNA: TGTGCCAGCAGTGCCTCACTCAATCAGCCCCAGCATTTT. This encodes CASSASLNQPQHF.

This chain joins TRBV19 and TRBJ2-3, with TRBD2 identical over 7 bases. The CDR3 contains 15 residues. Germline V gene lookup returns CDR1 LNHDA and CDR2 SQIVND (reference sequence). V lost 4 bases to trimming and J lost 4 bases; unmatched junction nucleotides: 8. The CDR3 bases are TGTGCCAGTAGTACCCGCGGGGGAGAGGCAGATACGCAGTATTTT. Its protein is CASSTRGGEADTQYF.

The CDR3 bases are TGTGCCTGGAGTGTCGGATCCCATTCACCCCTCCACTTT. Translated, it gives CAWSVGSHSPLHF. This sequence joins TRBV30 and TRBJ1-6; D not certain. The CDR3 runs to 13 residues. V gave up 0 bases and J gave up 8 bases, with 8 bases separating them. Germline loops: CDR1 GTSNPN, CDR2 SVGIG (reference sequence).

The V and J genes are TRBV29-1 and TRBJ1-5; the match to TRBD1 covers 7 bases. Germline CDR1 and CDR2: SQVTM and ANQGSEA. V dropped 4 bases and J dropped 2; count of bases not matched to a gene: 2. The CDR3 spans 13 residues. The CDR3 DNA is TGCAGCGTTGCCAGGGGGGGCAATCAGCCCCAGCATTTT. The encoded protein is CSVARGGNQPQHF.

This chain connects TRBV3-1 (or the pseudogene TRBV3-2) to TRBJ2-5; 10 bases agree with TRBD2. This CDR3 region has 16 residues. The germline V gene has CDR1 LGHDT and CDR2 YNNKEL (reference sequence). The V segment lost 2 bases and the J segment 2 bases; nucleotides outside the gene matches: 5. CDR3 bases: TGTGCCAGCAGCCAAATAGGACTAGCGGTACAAGAGACCCAGTACTTC. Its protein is CASSQIGLAVQETQYF.

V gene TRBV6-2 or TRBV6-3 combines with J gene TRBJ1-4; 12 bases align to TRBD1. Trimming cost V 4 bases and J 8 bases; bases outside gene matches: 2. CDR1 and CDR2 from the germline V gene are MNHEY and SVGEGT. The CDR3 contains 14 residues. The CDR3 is CASSWDRGREKLFF. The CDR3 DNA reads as TGTGCCAGCAGTTGGGACAGGGGGCGGGAAAAACTGTTTTTT.

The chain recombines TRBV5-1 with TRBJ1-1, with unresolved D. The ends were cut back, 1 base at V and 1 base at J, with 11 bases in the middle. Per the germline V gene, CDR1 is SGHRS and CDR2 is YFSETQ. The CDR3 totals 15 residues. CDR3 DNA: TGCGCCAGCAGCTTGACCTCGAGTGAGAACACTGAAGCTTTCTTT. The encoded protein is CASSLTSSENTEAFF.

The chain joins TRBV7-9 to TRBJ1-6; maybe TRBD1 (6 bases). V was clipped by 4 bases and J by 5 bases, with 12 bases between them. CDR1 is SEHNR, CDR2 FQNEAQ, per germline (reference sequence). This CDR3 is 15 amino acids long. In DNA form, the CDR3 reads TGTGCCAGCAGCTCACGCGGGGGGCATAATTCACCCCTCCACTTT. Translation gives CASSSRGGHNSPLHF.

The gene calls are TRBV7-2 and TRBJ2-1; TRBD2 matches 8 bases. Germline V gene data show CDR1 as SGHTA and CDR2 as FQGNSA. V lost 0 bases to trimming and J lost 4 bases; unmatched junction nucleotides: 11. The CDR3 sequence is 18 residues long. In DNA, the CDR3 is TGTGCCAGCAGCTTAGCGGGGATGGCGGGGGGTTTTTACAATGAGCAGTTCTTC. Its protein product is CASSLAGMAGGFYNEQFF.

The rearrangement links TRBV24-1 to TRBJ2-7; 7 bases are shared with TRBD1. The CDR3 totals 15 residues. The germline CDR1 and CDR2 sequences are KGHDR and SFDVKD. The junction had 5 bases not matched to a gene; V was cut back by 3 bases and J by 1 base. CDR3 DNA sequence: TGTGCCACCAGTGATACCCGACAGGGATCCTACGAGCAGTACTTC. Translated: CATSDTRQGSYEQYF.